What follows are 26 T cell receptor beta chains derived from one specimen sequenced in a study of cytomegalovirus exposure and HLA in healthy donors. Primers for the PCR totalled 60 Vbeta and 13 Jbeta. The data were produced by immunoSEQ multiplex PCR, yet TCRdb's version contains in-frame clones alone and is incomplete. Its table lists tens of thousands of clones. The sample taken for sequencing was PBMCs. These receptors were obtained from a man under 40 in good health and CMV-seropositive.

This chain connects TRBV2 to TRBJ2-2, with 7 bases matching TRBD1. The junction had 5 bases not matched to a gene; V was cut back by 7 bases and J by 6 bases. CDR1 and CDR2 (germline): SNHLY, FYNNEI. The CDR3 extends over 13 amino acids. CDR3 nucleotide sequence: TGTGCCAGCAAACAGGGGTGGTCCGGGGAGCTGTTTTTT. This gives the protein CASKQGWSGELFF.

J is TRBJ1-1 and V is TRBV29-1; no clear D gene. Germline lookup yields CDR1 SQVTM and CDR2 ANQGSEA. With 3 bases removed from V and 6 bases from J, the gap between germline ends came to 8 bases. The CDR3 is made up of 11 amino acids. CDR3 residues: CSVDLEAEAFF. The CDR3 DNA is TGCAGCGTTGATTTGGAGGCTGAAGCTTTCTTT.

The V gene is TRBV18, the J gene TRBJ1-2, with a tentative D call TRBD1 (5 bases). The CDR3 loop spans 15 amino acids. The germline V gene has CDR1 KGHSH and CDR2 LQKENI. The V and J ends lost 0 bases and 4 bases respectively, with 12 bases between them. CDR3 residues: CASSPPWGGSYGYTF. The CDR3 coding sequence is TGTGCCAGCTCACCACCCTGGGGGGGAAGCTATGGCTACACCTTC.

CDR3 loop: CASSPGASNQPQHF. CDR3 nucleotide sequence: TGTGCCAGCTCACCAGGGGCTAGCAATCAGCCCCAGCATTTT. This chain uses TRBV18 with TRBJ1-5, with D perhaps TRBD1 (5 bases). The CDR3 has 14 amino acids. V was cut by 2 bases and J by 0 bases, with 5 bases left in between. Germline CDR1 is KGHSH and CDR2 is LQKENI.

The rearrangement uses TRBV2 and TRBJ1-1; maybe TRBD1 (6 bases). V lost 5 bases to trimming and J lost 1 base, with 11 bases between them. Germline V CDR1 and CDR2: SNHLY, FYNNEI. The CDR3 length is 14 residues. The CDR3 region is CASSYDRPNTEAFF. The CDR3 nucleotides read TGTGCCAGCAGTTACGACAGGCCGAACACTGAAGCTTTCTTT.

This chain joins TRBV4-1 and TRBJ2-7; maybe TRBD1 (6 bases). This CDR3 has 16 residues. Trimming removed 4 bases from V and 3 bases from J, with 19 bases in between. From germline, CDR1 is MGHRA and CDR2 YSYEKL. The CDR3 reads CASSPPGQGIDYEQYF. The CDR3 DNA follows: TGCGCCAGCAGCCCGCCAGGGCAGGGGATCGACTACGAGCAGTACTTC.

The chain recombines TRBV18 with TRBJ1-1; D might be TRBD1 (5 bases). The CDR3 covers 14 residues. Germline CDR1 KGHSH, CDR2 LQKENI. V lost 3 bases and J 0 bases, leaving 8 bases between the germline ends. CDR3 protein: CASSPTVLNTEAFF. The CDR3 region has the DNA TGTGCCAGCTCACCGACAGTTTTGAACACTGAAGCTTTCTTT.

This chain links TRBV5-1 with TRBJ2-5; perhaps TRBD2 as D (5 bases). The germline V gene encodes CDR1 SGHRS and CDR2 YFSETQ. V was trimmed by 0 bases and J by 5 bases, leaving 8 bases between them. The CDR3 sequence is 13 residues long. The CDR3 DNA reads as TGCGCCAGCAGCTTGGGGGAGCGGGAGACCCAGTACTTC. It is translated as CASSLGERETQYF.

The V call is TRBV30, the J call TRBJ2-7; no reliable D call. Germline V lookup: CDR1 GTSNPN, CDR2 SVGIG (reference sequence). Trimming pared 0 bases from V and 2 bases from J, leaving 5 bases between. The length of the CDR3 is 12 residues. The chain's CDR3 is CAWSVLAYEQYF. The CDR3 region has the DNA TGTGCCTGGAGTGTACTGGCCTACGAGCAGTACTTC.

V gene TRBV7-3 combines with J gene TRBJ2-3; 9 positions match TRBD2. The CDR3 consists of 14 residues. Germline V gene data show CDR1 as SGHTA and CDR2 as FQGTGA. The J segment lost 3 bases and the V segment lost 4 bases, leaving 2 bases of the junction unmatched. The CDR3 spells CASSSGLATDTQYF. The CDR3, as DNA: TGTGCCAGCAGCTCGGGACTAGCAACAGATACGCAGTATTTT.

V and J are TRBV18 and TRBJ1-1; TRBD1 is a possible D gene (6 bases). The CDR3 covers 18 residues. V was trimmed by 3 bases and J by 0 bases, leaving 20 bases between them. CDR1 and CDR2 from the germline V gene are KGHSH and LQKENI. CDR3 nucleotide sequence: TGTGCCAGCTCACCCCCCCCCAGGGGCGCAAGGATGAACACTGAAGCTTTCTTT. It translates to CASSPPPRGARMNTEAFF.

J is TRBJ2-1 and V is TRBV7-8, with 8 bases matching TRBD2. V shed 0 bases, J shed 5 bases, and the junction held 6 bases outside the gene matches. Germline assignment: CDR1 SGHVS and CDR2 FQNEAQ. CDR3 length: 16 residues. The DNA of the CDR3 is TGTGCCAGCAGCTTAGCGCCTAGCGGGTCCGACAATGAGCAGTTCTTC. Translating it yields CASSLAPSGSDNEQFF.

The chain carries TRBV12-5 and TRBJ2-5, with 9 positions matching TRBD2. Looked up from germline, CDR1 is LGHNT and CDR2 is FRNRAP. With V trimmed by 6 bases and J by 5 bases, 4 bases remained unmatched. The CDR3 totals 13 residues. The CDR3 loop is CASGPSGGETQYF. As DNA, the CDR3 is TGTGCTAGTGGCCCCAGCGGGGGGGAGACCCAGTACTTC.

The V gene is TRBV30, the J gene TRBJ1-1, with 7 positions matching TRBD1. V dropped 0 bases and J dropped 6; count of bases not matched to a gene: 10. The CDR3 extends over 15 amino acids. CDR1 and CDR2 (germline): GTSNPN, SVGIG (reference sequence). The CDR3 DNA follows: TGTGCCTGGAGTGTACTAATCCAGGGGGGACCTGAAGCTTTCTTT. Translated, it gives CAWSVLIQGGPEAFF. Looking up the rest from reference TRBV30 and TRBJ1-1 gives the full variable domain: SQTIHQWPATLVQPVGSPLSLECTVEGTSNPNLYWYRQAAGRGLQLLFYSVGIGQISSEVPQNLSASRPQDRQFILSSKKLLLSDSGFYLCAWSVLIQGGPEAFFGQGTRLTVV.

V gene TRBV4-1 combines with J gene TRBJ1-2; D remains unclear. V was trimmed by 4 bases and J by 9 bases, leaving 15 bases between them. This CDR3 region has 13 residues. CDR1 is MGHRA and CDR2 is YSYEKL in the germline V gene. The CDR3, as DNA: TGCGCCAGCAGCCCCGAAGCCTACAGTCGCTACACCTTC. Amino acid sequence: CASSPEAYSRYTF.

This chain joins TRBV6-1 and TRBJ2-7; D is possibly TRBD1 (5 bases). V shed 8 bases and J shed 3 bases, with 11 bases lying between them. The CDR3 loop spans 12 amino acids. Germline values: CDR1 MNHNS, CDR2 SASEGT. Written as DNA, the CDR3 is TGTGCCAGCGGGGCAGGAGTCTACGAGCAGTACTTC. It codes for CASGAGVYEQYF.

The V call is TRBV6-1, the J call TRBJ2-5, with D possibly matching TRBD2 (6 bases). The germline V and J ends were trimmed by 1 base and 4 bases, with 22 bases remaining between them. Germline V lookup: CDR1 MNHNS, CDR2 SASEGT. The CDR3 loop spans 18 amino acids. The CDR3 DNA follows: TGTGCCAGCAGTGAAGATCGGTGGATAACTAGCACCCGAGAGACCCAGTACTTC. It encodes CASSEDRWITSTRETQYF.

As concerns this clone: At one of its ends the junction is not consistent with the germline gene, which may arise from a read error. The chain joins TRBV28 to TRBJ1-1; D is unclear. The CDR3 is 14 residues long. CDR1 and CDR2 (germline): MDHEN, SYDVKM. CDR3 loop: CASSLPGLNTEAFF. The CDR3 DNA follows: TGTGCCAGTAGTTTACCAGGCCTGAACACTGAAGCTTTCTTT.

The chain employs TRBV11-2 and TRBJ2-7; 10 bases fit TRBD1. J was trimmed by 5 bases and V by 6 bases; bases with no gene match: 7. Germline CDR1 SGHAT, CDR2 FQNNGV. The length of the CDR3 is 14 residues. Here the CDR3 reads CASRGRDRGHEQYF. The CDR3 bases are TGTGCCAGCAGAGGCCGGGACAGGGGCCACGAGCAGTACTTC.

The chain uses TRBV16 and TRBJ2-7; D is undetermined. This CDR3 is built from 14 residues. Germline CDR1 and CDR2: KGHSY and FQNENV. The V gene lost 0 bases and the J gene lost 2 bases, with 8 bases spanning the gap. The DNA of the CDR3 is TGTGCCAGCAGCCAATCCCTCTCCCCCTACGAGCAGTACTTC. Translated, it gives CASSQSLSPYEQYF.

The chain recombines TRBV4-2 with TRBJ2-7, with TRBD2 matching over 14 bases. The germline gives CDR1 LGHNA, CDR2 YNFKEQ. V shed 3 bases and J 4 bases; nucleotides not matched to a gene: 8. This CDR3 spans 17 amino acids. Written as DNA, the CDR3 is TGTGCCAGCAGCCACCTGGGACTAGCGGGAGAGAAGTACGAGCAGTACTTC. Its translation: CASSHLGLAGEKYEQYF.

DNA of the CDR3: TGTGCCTGGATAGGGCCGCTAGCGGAGGACAATGAGCAGTTCTTC. It codes for CAWIGPLAEDNEQFF. This chain connects TRBV30 to TRBJ2-1; 7 bases map to TRBD2. The trim removed 4 bases at V and 5 bases at J, leaving 11 bases unmatched. The CDR3 contains 15 residues. In germline, CDR1 is GTSNPN, CDR2 SVGIG (reference sequence).

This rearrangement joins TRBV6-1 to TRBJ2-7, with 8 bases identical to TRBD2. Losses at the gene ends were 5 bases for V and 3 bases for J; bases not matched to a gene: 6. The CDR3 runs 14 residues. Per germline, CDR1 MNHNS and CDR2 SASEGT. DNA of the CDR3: TGTGCCAGCAGTCCGGGAGGGTTGGGCTACGAGCAGTACTTC. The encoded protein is CASSPGGLGYEQYF.

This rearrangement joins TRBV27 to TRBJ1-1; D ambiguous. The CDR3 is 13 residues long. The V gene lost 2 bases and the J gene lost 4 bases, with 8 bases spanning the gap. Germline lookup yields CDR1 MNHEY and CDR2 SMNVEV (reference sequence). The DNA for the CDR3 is TGTGCCAGCAGTTTACGTGAGGGCACTGAAGCTTTCTTT. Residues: CASSLREGTEAFF.

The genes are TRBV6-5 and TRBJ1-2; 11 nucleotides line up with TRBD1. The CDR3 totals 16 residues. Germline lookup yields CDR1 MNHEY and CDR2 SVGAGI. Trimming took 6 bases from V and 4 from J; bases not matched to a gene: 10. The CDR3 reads CASSYIRTGGSYGYTF. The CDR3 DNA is TGTGCCAGCAGCTACATCAGGACAGGGGGCAGCTATGGCTACACCTTC.

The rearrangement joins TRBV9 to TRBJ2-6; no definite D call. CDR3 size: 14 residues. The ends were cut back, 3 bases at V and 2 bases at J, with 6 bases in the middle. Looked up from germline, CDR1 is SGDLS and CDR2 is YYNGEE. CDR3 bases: TGTGCCAGCAGCGGTTCAGCTGGGGCCAACGTCCTGACTTTC. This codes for CASSGSAGANVLTF.